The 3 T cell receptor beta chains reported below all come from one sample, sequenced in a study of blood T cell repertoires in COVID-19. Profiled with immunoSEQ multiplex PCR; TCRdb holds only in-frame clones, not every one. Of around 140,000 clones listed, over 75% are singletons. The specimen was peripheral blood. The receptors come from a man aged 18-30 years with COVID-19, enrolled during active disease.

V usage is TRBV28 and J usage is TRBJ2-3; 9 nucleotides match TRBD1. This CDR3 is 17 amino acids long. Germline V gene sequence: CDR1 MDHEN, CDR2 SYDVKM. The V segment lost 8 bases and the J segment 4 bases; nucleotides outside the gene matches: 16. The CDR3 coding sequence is TGTGCCAGCTCCCGGACAGGGGTTTCCTACGGTTCAGATACGCAGTATTTT. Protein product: CASSRTGVSYGSDTQYF.

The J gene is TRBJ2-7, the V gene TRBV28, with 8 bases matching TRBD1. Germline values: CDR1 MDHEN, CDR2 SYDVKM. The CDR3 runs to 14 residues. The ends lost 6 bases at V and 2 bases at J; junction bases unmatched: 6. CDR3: CASRKQGAPYEQYF. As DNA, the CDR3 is TGTGCCAGCAGGAAGCAGGGGGCCCCCTACGAGCAGTACTTC.

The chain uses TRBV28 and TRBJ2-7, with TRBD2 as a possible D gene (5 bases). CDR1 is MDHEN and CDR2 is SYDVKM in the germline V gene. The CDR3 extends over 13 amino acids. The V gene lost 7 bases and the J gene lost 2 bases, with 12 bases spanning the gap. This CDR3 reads CASTISVPYEQYF. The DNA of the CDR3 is TGTGCCAGCACCATTAGCGTCCCCTACGAGCAGTACTTC.